This T cell receptor (beta chain) was documented in a study of blood T cells in healthy people across ages. Study as a whole: There was about one barcoded beta molecule captured by template switching per two T cells.

CDR3 length: 13 residues. V dropped 3 bases and J dropped 3 bases, with 9 bases sitting between them. Per germline, CDR1 SGHTA and CDR2 FQGNSA. Then a second PCR, running roughly 6 to 11 cycles, was carried out with a sample-barcoded 5' primer and a J-beta primer mix. TCRdb re-derived calls from the 5' RACE reads in MiXCR, one entry per CDR3 protein. This table holds some 710,000 distinct CDR3 sequences, more than 35% found once. General observations from the study: Since the PBMCs were unsorted, naive and antigen-experienced cells could not be conclusively compared. Roughly linear declines in TCR beta diversity per million T cells occurred with age. Whereas aged donors had fewer naive CD4+ cells, long-lived donors had more of them and higher diversity.

There are many counts of this clonotype. What it binds is unknown. The receptor was derived from a man older than 75 in good health. J is TRBJ2-7 and V is TRBV7-2, with TRBD2 as a possible D gene (5 bases). Input material: blood. The CDR3 coding sequence is TGTGCCAGCAGCTTCTCCACTAGCTACGAGCAGTACTTC. It codes for CASSFSTSYEQYF.